This TCR beta chain was retrieved from a study of cytomegalovirus exposure and HLA in healthy donors. The CDR3 contains 18 residues. Germline V lookup: CDR1 SGDLS, CDR2 YYNGEE. J was trimmed by 4 bases and V by 4 bases; bases with no gene match: 16. PCR used 60 Vbeta primers and 13 Jbeta primers. Produced via immunoSEQ multiplex PCR; TCRdb's table is partial and in-frame only. Of 150,000 or so clones in the sample, 70% to 80% were seen once. General study findings and limits: One later analysis reportedly identified an Asian-associated ancestry cluster that showed fewer N-insertions than the approximately 710-donor mean. Association with HLA alleles at 0.05 false discovery rate was found for 15,000 or so TCR beta sequences in a later analysis. A later analysis showed HLA-associated TCR beta chains outstripping equally common others in clonal expansion. A prior analysis recorded that most TCR beta V segments were productive about 87% or about 30% of the time.

In the case of this clone: Its matching antigen is unknown.

The source is a female donor in good health and CMV-seronegative. V and J are TRBV9 and TRBJ1-4; TRBD1 aligns across 7 bases. The sample taken for sequencing was PBMCs. CDR3 DNA: TGTGCCAGCAGCTCCAACCGGCAGGGGGATCAGATTAATGAAAAACTGTTTTTT. Protein product: CASSSNRQGDQINEKLFF.